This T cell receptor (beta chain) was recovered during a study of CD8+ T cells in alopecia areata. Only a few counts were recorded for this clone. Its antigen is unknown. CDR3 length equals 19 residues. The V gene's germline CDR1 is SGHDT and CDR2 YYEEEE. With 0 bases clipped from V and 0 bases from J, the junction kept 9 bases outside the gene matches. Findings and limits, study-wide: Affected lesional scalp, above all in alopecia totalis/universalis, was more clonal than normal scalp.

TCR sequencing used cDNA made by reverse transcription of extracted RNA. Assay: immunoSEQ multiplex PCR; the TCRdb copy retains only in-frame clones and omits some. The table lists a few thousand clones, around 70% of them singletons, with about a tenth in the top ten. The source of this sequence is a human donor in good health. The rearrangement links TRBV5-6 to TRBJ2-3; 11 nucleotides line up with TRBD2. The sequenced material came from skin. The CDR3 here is CASSLETSGGHLSTDTQYF. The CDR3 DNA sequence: TGTGCCAGCAGCTTGGAAACTAGCGGGGGTCACCTTAGCACAGATACGCAGTATTTT.